This TCR beta chain stems from a study of blood T cell repertoires in COVID-19. Study-wide context: The samples span acute and convalescent COVID-19 from the United States, Italy and Spain. Nucleic acid was either cDNA or gDNA, and it came from T cells, B-cell-depleted T cells, or PBMCs.

Trimming stripped 3 bases from V and 3 bases from J, with 8 bases between. In germline, CDR1 is MDHEN, CDR2 SYDVKM. This CDR3 is built from 13 residues. In the study's own analysis: Estimation of nucleated cell counts relied on the amplification of reference gene primers. The table came from immunoSEQ multiplex PCR; TCRdb's copy has only in-frame clones and leaves some out. V, J and clone size reflect that table, while D and trimming were determined from the DNA. The data contain roughly 190,000 clones, roughly three quarters of them singletons. This clonotype was sampled from a woman aged 45-59 years with active or convalescent COVID-19. The V and J genes are TRBV28 and TRBJ1-2, with D tentatively TRBD1 (6 bases). Specimen: peripheral blood. Written as DNA, the CDR3 is TGTGCCAGCAGTTTCAACAGGGACTATGGCTACACCTTC. It translates to CASSFNRDYGYTF.